The rows below give T cell receptor beta chains drawn from one sample of a study of blood T cells in healthy people across ages. TCRdb passed the 5' RACE reads through MiXCR, listing each CDR3 protein once. The sample shows about 640,000 distinct CDR3 sequences, under 30% of them seen only once. Material: blood. Source of these receptors: a woman older than 75 in good health. Each CDR3 is given with its conserved first and last residue. Each record gives: CDR3 length, J gene, V gene, CDR3 protein.

cdr3_length: 13
j_call: TRBJ2-5
v_call: TRBV7-9
cdr3_aa: CASSRDYQETQYF

cdr3_length: 16
j_call: TRBJ1-4
v_call: TRBV5-4
cdr3_aa: CASSLASGTSPGKLFF

cdr3_length: 13
j_call: TRBJ2-7
v_call: TRBV20-1
cdr3_aa: CSARRAFTYEQYF

cdr3_length: 16
j_call: TRBJ1-6
v_call: TRBV5-1
cdr3_aa: CVSSQDSARPNSPLHF

cdr3_length: 14
j_call: TRBJ2-1
v_call: TRBV29-1
cdr3_aa: CSVVLQGAYNEQFF

cdr3_length: 15
j_call: TRBJ2-3
v_call: TRBV30
cdr3_aa: CAWYQSGGAKDTQYF

cdr3_length: 15
j_call: TRBJ2-1
v_call: TRBV5-1
cdr3_aa: CASSMAGGSYNEQFF

cdr3_length: 17
j_call: TRBJ1-5
v_call: TRBV2
cdr3_aa: CASRPTKGGIGNQPRHF

cdr3_length: 13
j_call: TRBJ2-7
v_call: TRBV30
cdr3_aa: CAWSAGRIYEQYF

cdr3_length: 14
j_call: TRBJ2-1
v_call: TRBV11-2
cdr3_aa: CASSLSGAINEQFF

cdr3_length: 15
j_call: TRBJ2-5
v_call: TRBV7-2
cdr3_aa: CASSPGTGVSETQYF

cdr3_length: 16
j_call: TRBJ2-7
v_call: TRBV18
cdr3_aa: CASSPQPPGTGVEQYF

cdr3_length: 14
j_call: TRBJ1-2
v_call: TRBV7-9
cdr3_aa: CASSLVVGINGYTF

cdr3_length: 15
j_call: TRBJ2-6
v_call: TRBV6-5
cdr3_aa: CASSSRVTGANVLTF

cdr3_length: 16
j_call: TRBJ1-5
v_call: TRBV6-1
cdr3_aa: CASTLGGTLSNQPQHF

cdr3_length: 15
j_call: TRBJ2-3
v_call: TRBV20-1
cdr3_aa: CSASMDRGRTDTQYF

cdr3_length: 17
j_call: TRBJ1-5
v_call: TRBV25-1
cdr3_aa: CASSELRGGTVNQPQHF

cdr3_length: 18
j_call: TRBJ2-3
v_call: TRBV4-2
cdr3_aa: CASSQVRAPARSTDTQYF

cdr3_length: 12
j_call: NA
v_call: TRBV11-1
cdr3_aa: CANSLTTYEQYF

cdr3_length: 13
j_call: TRBJ1-1
v_call: TRBV20-1
cdr3_aa: CSATTVYLTEAFF

cdr3_length: 14
j_call: TRBJ1-1
v_call: TRBV7-2
cdr3_aa: CASSRPLPNTEAFF

cdr3_length: 13
j_call: TRBJ2-6
v_call: TRBV27
cdr3_aa: CASSYGGANVLTF

cdr3_length: 15
j_call: TRBJ1-5
v_call: TRBV12-3/TRBV12-4
cdr3_aa: CASSTRPGLSQPQHF

cdr3_length: 16
j_call: TRBJ1-4
v_call: TRBV20-1
cdr3_aa: CSARDSRIATNEKLFF

cdr3_length: 14
j_call: TRBJ1-5
v_call: TRBV28
cdr3_aa: CASKEGSSNQPPHF

cdr3_length: 15
j_call: TRBJ2-7
v_call: TRBV11-2
cdr3_aa: CASSPGLAGGWEQYF

cdr3_length: 16
j_call: NA
v_call: TRBV12-3/TRBV12-4
cdr3_aa: CASSLGDRVSYNEQYF

cdr3_length: 14
j_call: TRBJ1-2
v_call: TRBV20-1
cdr3_aa: CSARVRQGGDGYTF

cdr3_length: 11
j_call: NA
v_call: TRBV29-1
cdr3_aa: CSVDTAYEQYF

cdr3_length: 15
j_call: TRBJ2-3
v_call: TRBV6-5
cdr3_aa: CASGMGYGSEDTQYF

cdr3_length: 15
j_call: TRBJ1-5
v_call: TRBV10-3
cdr3_aa: CAISESIQFDQPQHF

cdr3_length: 19
j_call: TRBJ2-3
v_call: TRBV20-1
cdr3_aa: CSARASGTGSRPSTDTQYF

cdr3_length: 15
j_call: TRBJ1-2
v_call: TRBV20-1
cdr3_aa: CSAPGGTGGTYGYTF

cdr3_length: 19
j_call: TRBJ2-3
v_call: TRBV3-1
cdr3_aa: CASSQDLASGGADTDTQYF

cdr3_length: 10
j_call: TRBJ1-2
v_call: TRBV20-1
cdr3_aa: CSAFSGGYTF

cdr3_length: 14
j_call: TRBJ1-1
v_call: TRBV10-3
cdr3_aa: CAISPGQGSTEAFF

cdr3_length: 14
j_call: TRBJ2-3
v_call: TRBV20-1
cdr3_aa: CSARERGATDTQYF

cdr3_length: 15
j_call: TRBJ2-7
v_call: TRBV7-9
cdr3_aa: CASSFTGTGSMEQYF

cdr3_length: 15
j_call: TRBJ1-5
v_call: TRBV7-2
cdr3_aa: CASGPRGSGNQPQHF

cdr3_length: 17
j_call: TRBJ2-2
v_call: TRBV6-1
cdr3_aa: CASTQGGASVRTGELFF

cdr3_length: 13
j_call: TRBJ1-2
v_call: TRBV12-3/TRBV12-4
cdr3_aa: CATTRRSLSGYTF

cdr3_length: 13
j_call: TRBJ2-1
v_call: TRBV27
cdr3_aa: CASRVLEYNEQFF

cdr3_length: 12
j_call: TRBJ1-5
v_call: TRBV20-1
cdr3_aa: CSASGVNRPQHF

cdr3_length: 13
j_call: TRBJ1-2
v_call: TRBV7-2
cdr3_aa: CASSSHNTYGYTF

cdr3_length: 16
j_call: TRBJ2-1
v_call: TRBV20-1
cdr3_aa: CSARPTSGGAYNEQFF

cdr3_length: 12
j_call: TRBJ2-5
v_call: TRBV20-1
cdr3_aa: CSAGDSVGTQYF

cdr3_length: 16
j_call: TRBJ1-2
v_call: TRBV7-9
cdr3_aa: CASSHSGGAAPNGYTF

cdr3_length: 16
j_call: TRBJ2-7
v_call: TRBV7-2
cdr3_aa: CASTSGGQGSSYEQYF

cdr3_length: 12
j_call: TRBJ2-7
v_call: TRBV6-6
cdr3_aa: CASSSAIAEQYF